This T cell receptor beta chain was sequenced for a study of control samples from healthy donors and cancer patients. The CDR3 extends over 12 amino acids. Germline CDR1 SGHAT, CDR2 FQNNGV. Trimming left V 1 base short and J 6 bases short, with 7 bases between. Produced via immunoSEQ multiplex PCR; TCRdb's table is partial and in-frame only. The sample carries about 80,000 clones, 70% to 85% recorded once. This chain uses TRBV11-2 with TRBJ2-7; D is unclear. Sequencing was performed on PBMCs. The sequence was obtained from a man aged 55 to 70 with head and neck cancer. In DNA, the CDR3 is TGTGCCAGCAGCTTAGGCTTCGGCGAGCAGTACTTC. Protein product: CASSLGFGEQYF. Using reference TRBV11-2 and TRBJ2-7 for the parts outside the CDR3, the full variable domain is EAGVAQSPRYKIIEKRQSVAFWCNPISGHATLYWYQQILGQGPKLLIQFQNNGVVDDSQLPKDRFSAERLKGVDSTLKIQPAKLEDSAVYLCASSLGFGEQYFGPGTRLTVT.